This record covers a single TCR beta chain. Its specificity is unknown. Trimming shortened V by 0 bases and J by 4 bases, and 12 bases separated the two germline ends. Germline values: CDR1 SQVTM, CDR2 ANQGSEA. The CDR3 sequence is 14 residues long. The sample originates from a study of CD8+ T cells in alopecia areata. Lesional scalp punch biopsies and peripheral blood were collected from alopecia areata patients. Study-wide results and caveats: The study found TCR sharing across patients less clear than in mice, possibly for HLA reasons. Higher clonality than in normal scalp was seen in lesional scalp, especially alopecia totalis/universalis.

Sequencing templates came from extracted RNA that was reverse transcribed into cDNA. Generated by immunoSEQ multiplex PCR, the TCRdb table keeps only in-frame clones and is missing some. The sample lists over 200,000 clones; about 53% were seen once. Sequencing used CD4+ T cells sorted from blood, obtained at week 0. The chain combines TRBV29-1 with TRBJ1-1, with D possibly being TRBD1 (6 bases). This sequence was found in a human donor with alopecia areata. CDR3 loop: CSVEDFLGGTEAFF. CDR3 bases: TGCAGCGTTGAAGATTTTTTAGGGGGCACTGAAGCTTTCTTT.